The 2 T cell receptor delta chains listed next were all sequenced from one sample in a study of Vδ1+ human thymocytes. The study, taken as a whole, reports: Thymic TRG and TRD repertoires appeared highly polyclonal.

Extracted RNA was reverse transcribed into cDNA. Pooled V-gene forward primers with one constant-region reverse primer generated the CDR3 amplicons by multiplex PCR. TCRdb re-processed the multiplex PCR reads via CATT. The sample includes 70,000 to 90,000 delta-chain clones, approximately 34% seen only once; the top ten take roughly 0.25%. The antigens of these receptors remain unknown. The source material was Vdelta1+ gamma-delta thymocytes from the thymus. The subset denotes: FACS-sorted CD3+ TCRalphabeta- TCRVdelta1+ TCRVdelta2- thymocytes. These receptors were collected from a boy in the first two years of life who had congenital heart surgery.

This chain joins TRDV1 and TRDJ1; 8 nucleotides line up with TRDD2. Germline V CDR1 and CDR2: TSWWSYY, QGS. The CDR3 contains 20 residues. With 2 bases clipped from V and 1 base from J, the junction kept 18 bases outside the gene matches. In DNA, the CDR3 is TGTGCTCTTGGGGAAATGAAGGCCTTCCTATTTAACCCTTGCACCGATAAACTCATCTTT. This gives the protein CALGEMKAFLFNPCTDKLIF.

This clone was observed a handful of times. V gene TRDV1 combines with J gene TRDJ1, with D possibly being TRDD3 (6 bases). With 2 bases removed from V and 0 bases from J, the gap between germline ends came to 16 bases. There are 17 residues in the CDR3. Germline loops: CDR1 TSWWSYY, CDR2 QGS. CDR3 protein: CALGEGLLWGNTDKLIF. The CDR3 region has the DNA TGTGCTCTTGGGGAAGGCCTTCTCTGGGGTAACACCGATAAACTCATCTTT.